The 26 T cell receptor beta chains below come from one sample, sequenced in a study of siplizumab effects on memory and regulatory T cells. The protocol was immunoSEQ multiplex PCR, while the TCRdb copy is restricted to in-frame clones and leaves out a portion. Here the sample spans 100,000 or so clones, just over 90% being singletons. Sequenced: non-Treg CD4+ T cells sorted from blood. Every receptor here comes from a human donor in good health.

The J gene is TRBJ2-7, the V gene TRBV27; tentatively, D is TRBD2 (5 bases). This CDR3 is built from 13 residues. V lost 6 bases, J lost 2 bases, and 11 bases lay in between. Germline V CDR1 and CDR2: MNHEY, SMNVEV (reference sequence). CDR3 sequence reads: CASRMDSTYEQYF. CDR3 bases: TGTGCCAGCAGGATGGACTCAACCTACGAGCAGTACTTC.

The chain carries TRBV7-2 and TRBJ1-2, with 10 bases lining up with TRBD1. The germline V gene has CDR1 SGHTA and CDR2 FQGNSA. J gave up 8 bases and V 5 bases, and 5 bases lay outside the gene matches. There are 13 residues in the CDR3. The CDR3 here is CASSQGQGRGYTF. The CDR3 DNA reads TGTGCCAGCAGCCAGGGACAGGGGCGAGGCTACACCTTC. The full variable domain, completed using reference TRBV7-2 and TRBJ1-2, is GAGVSQSPSNKVTEKGKDVELRCDPISGHTALYWYRQSLGQGLEFLIYFQGNSAPDKSGLPSDRFSAERTGGSVSTLTIQRTQQEDSAVYLCASSQGQGRGYTFGSGTRLTVV.

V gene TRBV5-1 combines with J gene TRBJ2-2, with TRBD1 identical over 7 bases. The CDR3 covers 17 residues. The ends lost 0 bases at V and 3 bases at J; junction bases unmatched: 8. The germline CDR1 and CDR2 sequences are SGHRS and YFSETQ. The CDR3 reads CASSLDPDRADTGELFF. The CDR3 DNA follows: TGCGCCAGCAGCTTGGATCCCGACAGGGCTGACACCGGGGAGCTGTTTTTT.

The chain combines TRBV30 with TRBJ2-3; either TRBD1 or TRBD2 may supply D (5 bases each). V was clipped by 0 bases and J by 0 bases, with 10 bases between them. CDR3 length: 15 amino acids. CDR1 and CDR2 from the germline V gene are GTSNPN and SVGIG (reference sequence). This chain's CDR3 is CAWSVRGYSTDTQYF. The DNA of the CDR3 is TGTGCCTGGAGTGTACGGGGCTATAGCACAGATACGCAGTATTTT.

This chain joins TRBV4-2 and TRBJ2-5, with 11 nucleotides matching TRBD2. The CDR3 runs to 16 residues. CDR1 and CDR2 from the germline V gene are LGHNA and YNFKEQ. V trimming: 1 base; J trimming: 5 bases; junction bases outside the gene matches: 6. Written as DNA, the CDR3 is TGTGCCAGCAGCCAAGGAGAGACTAGCGGGGTCGAGACCCAGTACTTC. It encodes CASSQGETSGVETQYF.

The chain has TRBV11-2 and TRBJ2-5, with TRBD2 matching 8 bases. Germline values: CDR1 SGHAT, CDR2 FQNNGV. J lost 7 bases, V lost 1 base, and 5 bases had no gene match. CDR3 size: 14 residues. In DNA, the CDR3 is TGTGCCAGCAGCTTAGTCCCCGCGGGGGGGACCCAGTACTTC. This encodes CASSLVPAGGTQYF.

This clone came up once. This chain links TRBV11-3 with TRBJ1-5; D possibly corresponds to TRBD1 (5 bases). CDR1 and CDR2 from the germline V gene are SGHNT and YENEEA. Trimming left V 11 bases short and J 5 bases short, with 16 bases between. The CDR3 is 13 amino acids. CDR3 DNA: TGTGCCGTATTGGGAGGGGCCGATCAGCCCCAGCATTTT. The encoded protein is CAVLGGADQPQHF.

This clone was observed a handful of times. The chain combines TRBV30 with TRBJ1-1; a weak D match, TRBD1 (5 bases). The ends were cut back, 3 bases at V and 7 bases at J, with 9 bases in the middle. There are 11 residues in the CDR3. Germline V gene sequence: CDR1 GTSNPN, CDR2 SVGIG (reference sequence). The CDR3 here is CAWSPDSEAFF. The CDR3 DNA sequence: TGTGCCTGGAGCCCTGACAGTGAAGCTTTCTTT.

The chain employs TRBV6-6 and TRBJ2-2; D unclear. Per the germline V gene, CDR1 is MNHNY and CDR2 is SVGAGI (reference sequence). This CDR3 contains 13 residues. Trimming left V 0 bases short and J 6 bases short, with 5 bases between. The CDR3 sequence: CASSYSLPGELFF. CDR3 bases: TGTGCCAGCAGTTACTCCCTACCCGGGGAGCTGTTTTTT.

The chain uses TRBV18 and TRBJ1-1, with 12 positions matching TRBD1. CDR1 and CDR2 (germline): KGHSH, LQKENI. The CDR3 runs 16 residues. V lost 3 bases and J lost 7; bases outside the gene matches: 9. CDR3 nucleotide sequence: TGTGCCAGCTCACCGGGACAGGGGGCTAATCAGGTTGAAGCTTTCTTT. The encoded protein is CASSPGQGANQVEAFF.

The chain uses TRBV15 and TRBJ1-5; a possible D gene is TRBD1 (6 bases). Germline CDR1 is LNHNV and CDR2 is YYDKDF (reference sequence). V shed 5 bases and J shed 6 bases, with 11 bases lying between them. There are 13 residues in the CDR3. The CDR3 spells CATSVQGGQPQHF. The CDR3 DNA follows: TGTGCCACCAGCGTACAGGGCGGTCAGCCCCAGCATTTT.

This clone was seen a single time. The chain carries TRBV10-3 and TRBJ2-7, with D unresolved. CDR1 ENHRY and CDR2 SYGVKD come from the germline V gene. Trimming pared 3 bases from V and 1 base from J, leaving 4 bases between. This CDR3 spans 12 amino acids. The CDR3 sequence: CAISESSYEQYF. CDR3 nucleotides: TGTGCCATCAGTGAAAGTTCCTACGAGCAGTACTTC.

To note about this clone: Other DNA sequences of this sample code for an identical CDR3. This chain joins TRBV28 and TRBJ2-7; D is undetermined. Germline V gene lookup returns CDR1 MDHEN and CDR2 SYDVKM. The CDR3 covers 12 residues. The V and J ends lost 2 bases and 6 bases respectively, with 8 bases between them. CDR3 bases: TGTGCCAGCAGTTTAAGGGTGGGCGAGCAGTACTTC. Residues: CASSLRVGEQYF.

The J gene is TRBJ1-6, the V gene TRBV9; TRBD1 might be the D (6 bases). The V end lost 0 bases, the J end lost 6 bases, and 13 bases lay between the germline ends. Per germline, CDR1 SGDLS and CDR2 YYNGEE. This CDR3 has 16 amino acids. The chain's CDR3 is CASSVADSYFNSPLHF. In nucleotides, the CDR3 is TGTGCCAGCAGCGTAGCGGACAGCTATTTTAATTCACCCCTCCACTTT. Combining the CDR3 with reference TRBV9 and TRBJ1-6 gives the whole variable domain DSGVTQTPKHLITATGQRVTLRCSPRSGDLSVYWYQQSLDQGLQFLIQYYNGEERAKGNILERFSAQQFPDLHSELNLSSLELGDSALYFCASSVADSYFNSPLHFGNGTRLTVT.

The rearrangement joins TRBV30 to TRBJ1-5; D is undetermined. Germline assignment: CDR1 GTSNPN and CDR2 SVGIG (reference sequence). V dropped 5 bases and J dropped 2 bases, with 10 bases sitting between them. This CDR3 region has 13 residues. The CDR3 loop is CAWGPQGNQPQHF. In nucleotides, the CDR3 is TGTGCCTGGGGGCCGCAGGGCAATCAGCCCCAGCATTTT.

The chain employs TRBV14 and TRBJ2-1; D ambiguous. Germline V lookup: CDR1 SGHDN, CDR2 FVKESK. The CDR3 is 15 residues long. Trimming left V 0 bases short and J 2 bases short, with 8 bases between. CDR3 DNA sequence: TGTGCCAGCAGCCAAGAAAGGAAGACCTACAATGAGCAGTTCTTC. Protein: CASSQERKTYNEQFF.

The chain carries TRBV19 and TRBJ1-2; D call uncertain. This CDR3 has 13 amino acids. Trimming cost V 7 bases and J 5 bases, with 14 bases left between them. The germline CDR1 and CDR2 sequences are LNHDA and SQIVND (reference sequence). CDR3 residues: CASNSERQYGYTF. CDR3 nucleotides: TGTGCCAGTAATAGTGAGCGGCAATATGGCTACACCTTC.

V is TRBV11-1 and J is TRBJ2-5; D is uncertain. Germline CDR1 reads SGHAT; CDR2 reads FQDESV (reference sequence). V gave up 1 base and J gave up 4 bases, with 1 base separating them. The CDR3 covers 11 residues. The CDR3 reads CASSLGETQYF. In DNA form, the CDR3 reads TGTGCCAGCAGCTTAGGAGAGACCCAGTACTTC. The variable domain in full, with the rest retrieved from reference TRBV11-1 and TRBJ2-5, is EAEVAQSPRYKITEKSQAVAFWCDPISGHATLYWYRQILGQGPELLVQFQDESVVDDSQLPKDRFSAERLKGVDSTLKIQPAELGDSAMYLCASSLGETQYFGPGTRLLVL.

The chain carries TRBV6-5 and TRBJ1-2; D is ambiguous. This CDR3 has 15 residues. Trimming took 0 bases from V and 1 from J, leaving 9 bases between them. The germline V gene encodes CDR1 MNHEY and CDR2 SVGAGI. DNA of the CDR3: TGTGCCAGCAGTTACTCGAAGGCATTTAACTATGGCTACACCTTC. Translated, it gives CASSYSKAFNYGYTF.

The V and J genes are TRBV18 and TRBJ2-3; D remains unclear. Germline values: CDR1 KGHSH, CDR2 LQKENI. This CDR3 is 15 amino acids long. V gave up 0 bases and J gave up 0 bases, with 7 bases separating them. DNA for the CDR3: TGTGCCAGCTCACCACCGTGGGGAAGCACAGATACGCAGTATTTT. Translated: CASSPPWGSTDTQYF. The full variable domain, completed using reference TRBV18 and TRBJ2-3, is NAGVMQNPRHLVRRRGQEARLRCSPMKGHSHVYWYRQLPEEGLKFMVYLQKENIIDESGMPKERFSAEFPKEGPSILRIQQVVRGDSAAYFCASSPPWGSTDTQYFGPGTRLTVL.

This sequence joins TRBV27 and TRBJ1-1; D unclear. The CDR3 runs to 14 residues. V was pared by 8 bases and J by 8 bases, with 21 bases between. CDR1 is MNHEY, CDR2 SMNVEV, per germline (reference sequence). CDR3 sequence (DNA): TGTGCCAGCTTTGAATTCCAGAACGCTTTAGAAGCTTTCTTT. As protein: CASFEFQNALEAFF.

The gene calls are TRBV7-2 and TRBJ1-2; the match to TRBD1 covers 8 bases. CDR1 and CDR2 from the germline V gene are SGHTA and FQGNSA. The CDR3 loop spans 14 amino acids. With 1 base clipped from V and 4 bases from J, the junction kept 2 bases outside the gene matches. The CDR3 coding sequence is TGTGCCAGCAGCTTAGAACAGGGGGTCTATGGCTACACCTTC. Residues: CASSLEQGVYGYTF.

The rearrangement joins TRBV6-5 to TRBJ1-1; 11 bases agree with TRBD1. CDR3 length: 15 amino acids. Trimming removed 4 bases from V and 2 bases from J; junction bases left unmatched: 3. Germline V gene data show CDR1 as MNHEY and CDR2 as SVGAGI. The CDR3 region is CASSWTGGLNTEAFF. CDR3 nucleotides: TGTGCCAGCAGTTGGACAGGGGGCCTTAACACTGAAGCTTTCTTT.

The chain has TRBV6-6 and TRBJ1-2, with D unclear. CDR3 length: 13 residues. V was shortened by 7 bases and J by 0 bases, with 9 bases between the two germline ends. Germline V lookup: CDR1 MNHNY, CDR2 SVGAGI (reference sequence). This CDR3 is CASKGSTNYGYTF. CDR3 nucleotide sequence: TGTGCCAGCAAGGGCAGCACTAACTATGGCTACACCTTC.

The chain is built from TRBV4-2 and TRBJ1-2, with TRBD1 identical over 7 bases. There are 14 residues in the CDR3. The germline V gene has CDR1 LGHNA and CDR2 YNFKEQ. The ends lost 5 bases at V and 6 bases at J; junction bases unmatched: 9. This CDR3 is CASSNGDRPDGYTF. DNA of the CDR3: TGTGCCAGCAGCAACGGGGACAGACCGGATGGCTACACCTTC.

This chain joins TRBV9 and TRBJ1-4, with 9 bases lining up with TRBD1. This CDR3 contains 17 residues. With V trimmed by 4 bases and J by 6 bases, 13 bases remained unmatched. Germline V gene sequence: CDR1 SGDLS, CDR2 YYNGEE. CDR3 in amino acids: CASSLGQGLGGDEKLFF. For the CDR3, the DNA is TGTGCCAGCAGCTTAGGACAGGGGTTGGGAGGGGATGAAAAACTGTTTTTT.